The rows below give T cell receptor beta chains drawn from one sample of a study of shared clonotypes between healthy human individuals. Generated by immunoSEQ multiplex PCR, the TCRdb table keeps only in-frame clones and is missing some. The sample lists roughly 530,000 clones, 90% to 97% seen once, with under 0.06% in the top ten. Material for sequencing was naive CD4+ T cells sorted from blood. Receptor source: a young woman in good health. CDR3s include the opening cysteine and the closing phenylalanine or tryptophan. Each record gives: clone size, J gene, V gene, D gene, CDR3 DNA, CDR3 protein. A D gene is named only where the DNA matches it firmly. Clone size is given for some rows only: seen once, a few or many times, or a class if the clone is expanded.

abundance: NA
j_gene: TRBJ1-2
v_gene: TRBV4-2
d_gene: TRBD1
CDR3nt: TGTGCCAGCAGCCAAGCGCAGGGGGACTATGGCTACACCTTC
CDR3aa: CASSQAQGDYGYTF

abundance: NA
j_gene: TRBJ2-7
v_gene: TRBV19
d_gene: TRBD1
CDR3nt: TGTGCCAGTAGTCTGGGGGGACAGGGGGCCTCCTACGAGCAGTACTTC
CDR3aa: CASSLGGQGASYEQYF

abundance: NA
j_gene: TRBJ2-7
v_gene: TRBV15
d_gene: NA
CDR3nt: TGTGCCACCAGCAGCAATTTGGACCTGAAGCAGTACTTC
CDR3aa: CATSSNLDLKQYF

abundance: NA
j_gene: TRBJ2-3
v_gene: TRBV18
d_gene: TRBD1
CDR3nt: TGTGCCGGGGGACAGGAAACAGATACGCAGTATTTT
CDR3aa: CAGGQETDTQYF

abundance: NA
j_gene: TRBJ2-7
v_gene: TRBV25-1
d_gene: NA
CDR3nt: TGTGCCAGCAGTGGGGCCTTACGAGGCTACGAGCAGTACTTC
CDR3aa: CASSGALRGYEQYF

abundance: NA
j_gene: TRBJ2-5
v_gene: TRBV6-5
d_gene: TRBD1
CDR3nt: TGTGCCAGCAGTTACTCCGGACAGGGAGAAGAGACCCAGTACTTC
CDR3aa: CASSYSGQGEETQYF

abundance: NA
j_gene: TRBJ2-5
v_gene: TRBV21-1
d_gene: NA
CDR3nt: TGTGCCAGCAGCAAGGGGGATCAAGAGACCCAGTACTTC
CDR3aa: CASSKGDQETQYF

abundance: NA
j_gene: TRBJ1-4
v_gene: TRBV19
d_gene: NA
CDR3nt: TGTGCCAGTAGTGAGGCCAGGGGACCAACTAATGAAAAACTGTTTTTT
CDR3aa: CASSEARGPTNEKLFF

abundance: NA
j_gene: TRBJ1-3
v_gene: TRBV7-6
d_gene: NA
CDR3nt: TGTGCCAGCAGCTTCGGACAGGGAAACACCATATATTTT
CDR3aa: CASSFGQGNTIYF

abundance: NA
j_gene: TRBJ2-7
v_gene: TRBV12-2
d_gene: NA
CDR3nt: TGTGCAAGTCGTCCGGGGCACCTACGTTTCCAGCAGTACTTC
CDR3aa: CASRPGHLRFQQYF

abundance: NA
j_gene: TRBJ2-7
v_gene: TRBV7-9
d_gene: NA
CDR3nt: TGTGCCAGCAGCTTAGCGGTGCAGGGTCAGTACTTC
CDR3aa: CASSLAVQGQYF

abundance: once
j_gene: TRBJ2-1
v_gene: TRBV6-5
d_gene: TRBD1
CDR3nt: TGTGCCAGCAGTTACTCGACGACAGGGCTTTGGAATGAGCAGTTCTTC
CDR3aa: CASSYSTTGLWNEQFF

abundance: NA
j_gene: TRBJ2-7
v_gene: TRBV18
d_gene: NA
CDR3nt: TGTGCCAGCTCACCACCGCTCCTAGCCTCCTACGAGCAGTACTTC
CDR3aa: CASSPPLLASYEQYF

abundance: NA
j_gene: TRBJ2-1
v_gene: TRBV11-2
d_gene: TRBD2
CDR3nt: TGTGCCAGCAGCTTAGTTGTGTTTGCGGGAGGGCACAATGAGCAGTTCTTC
CDR3aa: CASSLVVFAGGHNEQFF

abundance: once
j_gene: TRBJ2-7
v_gene: TRBV4-1
d_gene: NA
CDR3nt: TGCGCCAGCAGCCGCGCCCCTTTGGGCTCCTACGAGCAGTACTTC
CDR3aa: CASSRAPLGSYEQYF

abundance: NA
j_gene: TRBJ1-4
v_gene: TRBV25-1
d_gene: NA
CDR3nt: TGTGCCGGGCGGGGAGGAAATGAAAAACTGTTTTTT
CDR3aa: CAGRGGNEKLFF

abundance: NA
j_gene: TRBJ2-7
v_gene: TRBV5-4
d_gene: NA
CDR3nt: TGTGCCAGCAGCTATCACCGAAACGAGCAGTACTTC
CDR3aa: CASSYHRNEQYF

abundance: NA
j_gene: TRBJ1-3
v_gene: TRBV11-2
d_gene: NA
CDR3nt: TGTGCCAGCAGCTTAGTCGCGCTTAGCTCTGGAAACACCATATATTTT
CDR3aa: CASSLVALSSGNTIYF

abundance: NA
j_gene: TRBJ2-3
v_gene: TRBV5-1
d_gene: TRBD2
CDR3nt: TGCGCCAGCCTCCTGAGAGCGGGAAGCACAGATACGCAGTATTTT
CDR3aa: CASLLRAGSTDTQYF

abundance: NA
j_gene: TRBJ1-1
v_gene: TRBV6-5
d_gene: NA
CDR3nt: TGTGCCAGCAGCAATTACAAGAACACTGAAGCTTTCTTT
CDR3aa: CASSNYKNTEAFF

abundance: NA
j_gene: TRBJ1-4
v_gene: TRBV5-1
d_gene: NA
CDR3nt: TGCGCCAGCAGCTTGGGGGATGGGTCGAGGCTGTTTTTT
CDR3aa: CASSLGDGSRLFF

abundance: NA
j_gene: TRBJ2-5
v_gene: TRBV5-1
d_gene: TRBD2
CDR3nt: TGCGCCAGCAGCTTTGACCGGGGGGAGGAGACCCAGTACTTC
CDR3aa: CASSFDRGEETQYF

abundance: NA
j_gene: TRBJ2-1
v_gene: TRBV4-2
d_gene: TRBD1
CDR3nt: TGTGCCACCGACCCCGGGACAGGGTCATACAATGAGCAGTTCTTC
CDR3aa: CATDPGTGSYNEQFF

abundance: NA
j_gene: TRBJ2-3
v_gene: TRBV6-1
d_gene: TRBD2
CDR3nt: TGTGCCAGCAGTGATATACTAGCGGTGGGGTGGGATACGCAGTATTTT
CDR3aa: CASSDILAVGWDTQYF

abundance: NA
j_gene: TRBJ1-4
v_gene: TRBV7-9
d_gene: NA
CDR3nt: TGTGCCAGCAGCTTAAGAACCCCGGGTGAAAAACTGTTTTTT
CDR3aa: CASSLRTPGEKLFF

abundance: NA
j_gene: TRBJ2-7
v_gene: TRBV28
d_gene: NA
CDR3nt: TGTGCCAGCAGTTTTACTCGGGGTCCGGATGAGCAGTACTTC
CDR3aa: CASSFTRGPDEQYF

abundance: NA
j_gene: TRBJ2-2
v_gene: TRBV11-2
d_gene: NA
CDR3nt: TGTGCCAGCAGTTTAGGGCGGAGATCGAACACCGGGGAGCTGTTTTTT
CDR3aa: CASSLGRRSNTGELFF

abundance: NA
j_gene: TRBJ2-7
v_gene: TRBV2
d_gene: NA
CDR3nt: TGTGCCAGCACCCCGGGCTCGGGGGAGCAGTACTTC
CDR3aa: CASTPGSGEQYF

abundance: NA
j_gene: TRBJ1-1
v_gene: TRBV19
d_gene: NA
CDR3nt: TGTGCCAGTAGTATTCAGGGACTGAACACTGAAGCTTTCTTT
CDR3aa: CASSIQGLNTEAFF

abundance: NA
j_gene: TRBJ2-1
v_gene: TRBV2
d_gene: TRBD2
CDR3nt: TGTGCCAGTCACCCCACCAGCGGGAGGGCCCATGAGCAGTTCTTC
CDR3aa: CASHPTSGRAHEQFF

abundance: NA
j_gene: TRBJ2-3
v_gene: TRBV28
d_gene: NA
CDR3nt: TGTGCCAGCAGTTTACCAGGGGCCCGCACAGATACGCAGTATTTT
CDR3aa: CASSLPGARTDTQYF

abundance: NA
j_gene: TRBJ2-7
v_gene: TRBV2
d_gene: NA
CDR3nt: TGTGCCAGCAGACTTTACTCCTACGAGCAGTACTTC
CDR3aa: CASRLYSYEQYF

abundance: NA
j_gene: TRBJ2-7
v_gene: TRBV18
d_gene: TRBD1
CDR3nt: TGTGCCAGCTCACCGGACAGGGGCTCCGAGCAGTACTTC
CDR3aa: CASSPDRGSEQYF

abundance: NA
j_gene: TRBJ2-7
v_gene: TRBV6-6
d_gene: TRBD2
CDR3nt: TGTGCCAGCAGTTACGCCCCGGCGGGAGGCTACGAGCAGTACTTC
CDR3aa: CASSYAPAGGYEQYF

abundance: NA
j_gene: TRBJ1-2
v_gene: TRBV5-4
d_gene: NA
CDR3nt: TGTGCCAGCAGAACGGGACAAGGGTATGGCTACACCTTC
CDR3aa: CASRTGQGYGYTF